A selection of T cell receptor beta chains follows, all from one sample in a study of control samples from healthy donors and cancer patients. Libraries were prepared by immunoSEQ multiplex PCR; TCRdb keeps only in-frame clonotypes and omits some of them. This table has about 150,000 clones, approximately 96% appearing once. The sequenced material came from blood. The receptors shown here come from a man between 35 and 55 years old in good health. The CDR3 runs from the conserved cysteine through the conserved F or W. Fields, in order: CDR3 protein, CDR3 DNA, D gene, V gene, clone size, J gene. The D gene is left open where the match is weak. Some rows have no size entry. The others give once, few or many, or a class for an expanded clone.

CDR3aa: CASSPRQGWGYTF; CDR3nt: TGCGCCAGCAGCCCGCGACAGGGTTGGGGCTACACCTTC; d_gene: TRBD1; v_gene: TRBV5-1; abundance: -; j_gene: TRBJ1-2
CDR3aa: CAIGGGFNYGYTF; CDR3nt: TGTGCCATCGGTGGGGGCTTTAACTATGGCTACACCTTC; d_gene: -; v_gene: TRBV10-3; abundance: -; j_gene: TRBJ1-2
CDR3aa: CASRRSSSYEQYF; CDR3nt: TGCGCCAGCCGGAGGTCTAGCTCCTACGAGCAGTACTTC; d_gene: -; v_gene: TRBV5-1; abundance: -; j_gene: TRBJ2-7
CDR3aa: CASRVVGGAPGTEAFF; CDR3nt: TGTGCCAGTAGGGTAGTAGGGGGGGCGCCGGGGACTGAAGCTTTCTTT; d_gene: -; v_gene: TRBV19; abundance: -; j_gene: TRBJ1-1
CDR3aa: CASSPGHTTDTQYF; CDR3nt: TGCGCCAGCAGCCCAGGACACACCACAGATACGCAGTATTTT; d_gene: -; v_gene: TRBV5-1; abundance: -; j_gene: TRBJ2-3
CDR3aa: CASSLDTDTGELFF; CDR3nt: TGTGCCAGCAGCCTGGACACGGACACCGGGGAGCTGTTTTTT; d_gene: -; v_gene: TRBV14; abundance: -; j_gene: TRBJ2-2
CDR3aa: CASSLGRGDTEAFF; CDR3nt: TGTGCCAGCAGTTTAGGGCGGGGGGACACTGAAGCTTTCTTT; d_gene: -; v_gene: TRBV28; abundance: once; j_gene: TRBJ1-1
CDR3aa: CASSVYSLGTEAFF; CDR3nt: TGTGCCAGCAGCGTTTACAGTCTGGGCACTGAAGCTTTCTTT; d_gene: -; v_gene: TRBV6-5; abundance: -; j_gene: TRBJ1-1
CDR3aa: CASGPNRNSPLHF; CDR3nt: TGTGCCAGCGGACCTAACAGAAATTCACCCCTCCACTTT; d_gene: -; v_gene: TRBV7-9; abundance: -; j_gene: TRBJ1-6
CDR3aa: CAWSTTSYNEQFF; CDR3nt: TGTGCCTGGAGTACTACTTCCTACAATGAGCAGTTCTTC; d_gene: -; v_gene: TRBV30; abundance: -; j_gene: TRBJ2-1
CDR3aa: CASSPGQGNTEAFF; CDR3nt: TGTGCCAGCAGTCCGGGACAGGGGAACACTGAAGCTTTCTTT; d_gene: TRBD1; v_gene: TRBV6-5; abundance: -; j_gene: TRBJ1-1
CDR3aa: CASSFKGANEKLFF; CDR3nt: TGCGCCAGCAGCTTTAAGGGAGCTAATGAAAAACTGTTTTTT; d_gene: -; v_gene: TRBV5-1; abundance: -; j_gene: TRBJ1-4
CDR3aa: CASSVVGSGVSDTQYF; CDR3nt: TGTGCCAGCAGCGTAGTAGGTAGCGGGGTGTCAGATACGCAGTATTTT; d_gene: TRBD2; v_gene: TRBV9; abundance: -; j_gene: TRBJ2-3
CDR3aa: CASRVAGNTEAFF; CDR3nt: TGTGCCAGTAGGGTTGCAGGGAACACTGAAGCTTTCTTT; d_gene: -; v_gene: TRBV19; abundance: -; j_gene: TRBJ1-1
CDR3aa: CAWSSGRTSTDTQYF; CDR3nt: TGTGCCTGGAGTAGTGGCAGGACTAGCACAGATACGCAGTATTTT; d_gene: -; v_gene: TRBV30; abundance: -; j_gene: TRBJ2-3
CDR3aa: CASSSPGRDRYYPNYGYTF; CDR3nt: TGTGCCAGCAGCTCTCCAGGCCGGGACAGATACTACCCTAACTATGGCTACACCTTC; d_gene: -; v_gene: TRBV21-1; abundance: few; j_gene: TRBJ1-2
CDR3aa: CASSELLLAGFDSGANVLTF; CDR3nt: TGTGCCAGCAGTGAACTCCTACTAGCGGGGTTTGACTCTGGGGCCAACGTCCTGACTTTC; d_gene: TRBD2; v_gene: TRBV6-1; abundance: -; j_gene: TRBJ2-6
CDR3aa: CASSYLGQGNQPQHF; CDR3nt: TGTGCCAGCAGTTACTTGGGACAGGGCAATCAGCCCCAGCATTTT; d_gene: TRBD1; v_gene: TRBV6-5; abundance: -; j_gene: TRBJ1-5
CDR3aa: CATSARSSYEQYF; CDR3nt: TGTGCCACCAGTGCCAGGAGCTCCTACGAGCAGTACTTC; d_gene: -; v_gene: TRBV24-1; abundance: -; j_gene: TRBJ2-7
CDR3aa: CASSLAHNRIDGYTF; CDR3nt: TGTGCCAGCAGCTTAGCCCACAACCGGATTGATGGCTACACCTTC; d_gene: -; v_gene: TRBV11-2; abundance: -; j_gene: TRBJ1-2
CDR3aa: CASSQLPGTDFRANVLTF; CDR3nt: TGTGCCAGCAGCCAACTGCCCGGGACAGACTTTAGGGCCAACGTCCTGACTTTC; d_gene: TRBD1; v_gene: TRBV3-1/TRBV3-2; abundance: -; j_gene: TRBJ2-6
CDR3aa: CASRPRTGYSNQPQHF; CDR3nt: TGTGCCAGCAGGCCTCGGACAGGTTATAGCAATCAGCCCCAGCATTTT; d_gene: TRBD1; v_gene: TRBV6-2/TRBV6-3; abundance: -; j_gene: TRBJ1-5
CDR3aa: CASSLLNTEAFF; CDR3nt: TGTGCCAGCAGCTTACTAAACACTGAAGCTTTCTTT; d_gene: -; v_gene: TRBV5-6; abundance: -; j_gene: TRBJ1-1
CDR3aa: CASRMDNNYNSPLHF; CDR3nt: TGTGCCAGCAGGATGGACAACAACTATAATTCACCCCTCCACTTT; d_gene: -; v_gene: TRBV2; abundance: -; j_gene: TRBJ1-6
CDR3aa: CASSRIDRATEAFF; CDR3nt: TGTGCCAGCAGCCGAATCGACAGGGCCACTGAAGCTTTCTTT; d_gene: TRBD1; v_gene: TRBV5-6; abundance: -; j_gene: TRBJ1-1
CDR3aa: CASSNINPGTEAFF; CDR3nt: TGTGCCAGTAGTAATATAAACCCGGGGACTGAAGCTTTCTTT; d_gene: -; v_gene: TRBV19; abundance: -; j_gene: TRBJ1-1
CDR3aa: CASSSGQMNTEAFF; CDR3nt: TGTGCCAGCAGTTCGGGACAAATGAACACTGAAGCTTTCTTT; d_gene: -; v_gene: TRBV27; abundance: -; j_gene: TRBJ1-1
CDR3aa: CSVDPQGAGGELFF; CDR3nt: TGCAGCGTTGACCCACAGGGGGCGGGCGGGGAGCTGTTTTTT; d_gene: TRBD1; v_gene: TRBV29-1; abundance: -; j_gene: TRBJ2-2
CDR3aa: CASSRSEGRDTEAFF; CDR3nt: TGCGCCAGCAGCCGGTCCGAGGGCAGGGACACTGAAGCTTTCTTT; d_gene: -; v_gene: TRBV4-3; abundance: -; j_gene: TRBJ1-1
CDR3aa: CASSFGTGGTEAFF; CDR3nt: TGTGCCAGCAGCTTCGGGACAGGGGGGACTGAAGCTTTCTTT; d_gene: TRBD1; v_gene: TRBV5-4; abundance: -; j_gene: TRBJ1-1
CDR3aa: CASSFNTEAFF; CDR3nt: TGTGCCAGCAGCTTCAACACTGAAGCTTTCTTT; d_gene: -; v_gene: TRBV28; abundance: -; j_gene: TRBJ1-1
CDR3aa: CASSPNTGELFF; CDR3nt: TGTGCCAGCAGTCCAAACACCGGGGAGCTGTTTTTT; d_gene: -; v_gene: TRBV12-3/TRBV12-4; abundance: -; j_gene: TRBJ2-2
CDR3aa: CASSLIDTYPPTF; CDR3nt: TGTGCCAGCAGCTTAATAGACACTTATCCACCCACCTTC; d_gene: -; v_gene: TRBV7-9; abundance: -; j_gene: TRBJ1-2
CDR3aa: CAWGKGINQPQHF; CDR3nt: TGTGCCTGGGGTAAAGGAATCAATCAGCCCCAGCATTTT; d_gene: -; v_gene: TRBV30; abundance: -; j_gene: TRBJ1-5
CDR3aa: CATSFRTSGVQETQYF; CDR3nt: TGTGCCACCAGTTTCCGGACTAGCGGGGTTCAAGAGACCCAGTACTTC; d_gene: TRBD2; v_gene: TRBV24-1; abundance: -; j_gene: TRBJ2-5
CDR3aa: CASSQGSSGNTIYF; CDR3nt: TGTGCCAGCAGCCAAGGCTCCTCTGGAAACACCATATATTTT; d_gene: -; v_gene: TRBV14; abundance: -; j_gene: TRBJ1-3
CDR3aa: CASRQGGYTGELFF; CDR3nt: TGTGCCAGCAGACAGGGGGGCTACACCGGGGAGCTGTTTTTT; d_gene: TRBD1; v_gene: TRBV2; abundance: -; j_gene: TRBJ2-2